This T cell receptor (beta chain) was observed in a study of shared clonotypes between healthy human individuals (dated by TCRdb to 2019 to 2021). Concerning the study at large: Three men and two women, aged 18 to 49 years, made up the cohort. Between about 0.85 and 8.9 billion PBMCs per donor were obtained by leukapheresis. To increase sequencing depth and limit assay-specific biases, TCR repertoire library preparation and sequencing were carried out by different laboratories using diverse techniques. For each donor, CD4 naive and CD4 memory were each run on three plates, CD8 naive on two plates, and CD8 memory on one plate. The study deeply sequenced blood TCR repertoires of about 5 healthy adults to estimate repertoire size and the extent of clonotype sharing between individuals.

CD8 naive samples were obtained by positive selection for CCR7 among CD45RO-negative cells, yielding a CD45RA+CCR7+ population from which TemRA cells were excluded. Healthy HIV-negative adults with no recently reported acute infections or vaccinations were included as donors. All donors were Caucasian adults living in Nashville, Tennessee, USA. Blood was collected by leukapheresis, and PBMCs were isolated by Ficoll-Histopaque density gradient centrifugation and then cryopreserved in liquid nitrogen vapor phase. Analytical flow cytometry was used to check the purity and quantity of each magnetically sorted T cell population. From each sorted fraction, genomic DNA was isolated and quantified by UV absorbance on a Nanodrop 2000c. In regard to this clone: The specificity of this receptor is unknown. No quality values exist for individual bases; no much larger clone is one base distant.

Per the germline V gene, MDHEN is the CDR1 and SYDVKM is the CDR2. V is cut back by 3 bases and J by 2 bases, with 4 bases in the junction unmatched. From cysteine to phenylalanine, the CDR3 is 16 amino acids long. Just CDR3 DNA is preserved here, 48 bases in frame from base 1. Here is what the overall study found, with its caveats: Compared with non-shared clonotypes, clonotypes shared by all four sorted-subset donors had higher generation probabilities. Across four donors, approximately 4.9% of naive CD4, approximately 4% of naive CD8, 2.3% of memory CD4, and roughly 0.4% of memory CD8 clonotypes were shared. Pairwise subsampling led to the expectation that sequencing depth would affect the degree of clonotype sharing among donors. Larger estimated clonotype richness was generally found for naive subsets than for memory subsets. Sampling was limited to blood, and TCR repertoires in tissue likely differ from TCR repertoires in blood. Even with the large sequencing depth, rarefaction of the sorted-subset datasets indicated that sequencing was incomplete. Because the study included a small number of donors, the genetic and exposure-history diversity represented was limited.

Using the deep immunoSEQ assay, multiplex PCR amplified TCR CDR3 regions from genomic DNA. Genomic DNA extracted from each cell subset was distributed evenly over all wells of several immunoSEQ 96-well plates, and each plate served as one replicate. For sorted subsets, 150 to 250 ng of genomic DNA, equivalent to 30,000 or so T cell genomes, went into each replicate PCR. Purified libraries were quantified with a Qubit 3.0 fluorometer, sized on a Bioanalyzer 2100, and re-quantified with the KAPA Library Quantification kit. A separate single-read 150-cycle Illumina NextSeq 550 flow cell was used to sequence each immunoSEQ 96-well plate. In the paper's pipeline: Because the immunoSEQ output included only junctional sequences and no quality scores, the filtering could not be the same as the filtering used for full-length reads. Sequences were annotated with PyIR, a Python wrapper for IgBLAST v1.9, and V/J genes and CDR3 were assigned using IMGT germline references. Reads with weak V/J assignments (E-value above 1e-6), missing CDR3, stop codons, out-of-frame junctions, or ambiguous translated residues were removed. A V3J clonotype was defined by an identical inferred V gene, J gene, and CDR3 amino acid sequence. Percentage overlap between repertoires was computed as shared unique clonotypes divided by the size of the smaller repertoire. RTK rarefaction, the Chao1 estimator, and Recon v2.1 estimates of unobserved clonotypes were used to assess repertoire richness. Generation probabilities for all TCRbeta clonotypes obtained by the gDNA method from a few donors were computed using OLGA. TCRdb took over this immuneACCESS table, retaining in-frame rearrangements with V and J assigned. Such tables are incomplete; in checked studies, under half of the missing clones stem from an unresolved V gene, and the remainder is unexplained. For V, J and clone size, that table is used; D and trimming come from the DNA. The sample table holds about 1.9 million clones, of which around 93% were seen once. The ten largest clones take up approximately 1.7% of the sample.

The sequence is built from TRBV28 and TRBJ2-2, and 9 junctional nucleotides match TRBD2. Sequencing was performed on naive CD8+ T cells from PBMCs. The cell subset or site tag for this specimen amounts to: CD45RA+CCR7+. The clonotype originates from a man between 18 and 29 years old in good health. Some clones in this sample may be carry-over from other donors' samples. The CDR3 loop reads CASSLMTSGNTGELFF. In nucleotide form, the sequence is TGTGCCAGCAGTTTGATGACTAGCGGAAACACCGGGGAGCTGTTTTTT. The CDR3, completed at both ends by the reference TRBV28 and TRBJ2-2 genes, gives the full variable domain DVKVTQSSRYLVKRTGEKVFLECVQDMDHENMFWYRQDPGLGLRLIYFSYDVKMKEKGDIPEGYSVSREKKERFSLILESASTNQTSMYLCASSLMTSGNTGELFFGEGSRLTVL.